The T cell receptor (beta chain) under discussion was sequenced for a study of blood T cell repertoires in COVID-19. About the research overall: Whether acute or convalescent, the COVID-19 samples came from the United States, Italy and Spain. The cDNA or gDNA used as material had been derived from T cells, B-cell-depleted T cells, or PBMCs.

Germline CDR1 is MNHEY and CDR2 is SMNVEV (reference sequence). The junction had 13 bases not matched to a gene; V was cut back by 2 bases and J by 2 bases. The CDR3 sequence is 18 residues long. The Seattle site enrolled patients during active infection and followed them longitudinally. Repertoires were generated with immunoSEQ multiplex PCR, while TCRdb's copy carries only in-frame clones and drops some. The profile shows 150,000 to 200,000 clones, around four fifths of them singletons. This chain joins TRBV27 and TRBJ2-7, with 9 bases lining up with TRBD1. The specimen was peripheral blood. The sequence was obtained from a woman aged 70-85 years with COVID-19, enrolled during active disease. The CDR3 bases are TGTGCCAGCAGTTTAACCAAAACGGGACAGGGAGTTCCCTACGAGCAGTACTTC. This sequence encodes CASSLTKTGQGVPYEQYF.